This record covers a single TCR beta chain. Its target antigen remains unknown. Base qualities are missing; no much larger clone stands one base away. Library generation was performed with the immunoSEQ multiplex PCR assay. Each sample had 9 x 10^4 or so TCR templates assayed by the deep sequencing platform. Genomic DNA extracted from sorted T cells was used for TCRbeta CDR3 sequencing. The study's own analysis went as follows. Clonal analysis of TCRbeta CDR3 data was done in the R programming language. Alloreactive CD4+ and CD8+ clones were defined by comparing unstimulated samples with post-reaction CFSE-low samples. Regulatory or non-regulatory origin of alloreactive CD4+ clones was assigned by matching sequences to the sorted unstimulated Treg and non-Treg repertoires. The clones in this table, taken by TCRdb from immuneACCESS, are in-frame only. Not every clone is retained; where verified, under half of the shortfall comes from an unresolved V gene, and the cause of the rest is unknown. Clonal size and the V and J genes are those of that table, whereas D and trimming came from the DNA. Present in this sample are 90,000 to 95,000 clones, over 85% of which were seen just once. 5.5% to 7.5% of the sample goes to the ten largest clones.

As encoded in the germline V gene (reference sequence), CDR1 is PRHDT while CDR2 is FYEKMQ. From the cysteine up to the phenylalanine, the CDR3 has a length of 14 residues. CDR3 DNA is the only sequence kept; it has 42 bases, read in frame from the first base. Deletion took 3 bases off V and 1 base off J, with a span of 9 bases between the germline ends. This sample was included in a study of siplizumab effects on memory and regulatory T cells (dated by TCRdb to between 2017 and 2020). Background on the whole study: The effect of the anti-CD2 antibody siplizumab on alloreactive T-cell subsets was examined in allogeneic mixed lymphocyte reactions constructed from human PBMCs. Paper-wide results and their limitations: About 80-97% of proliferating CD4+ or CD8+ clones could not be given a naive or memory phenotype. Sequences below about 10^-5 frequency were poorly captured, so only a minor fraction of alloreactive clones could be mapped to unstimulated subsets. In reactions with siplizumab, an average of about 69% of mappable alloreactive CD4+ clones were Treg-derived, compared with 26.9% in control reactions. Whether proliferating Tregs from siplizumab cultures actually had suppressive function was not functionally confirmed. Compared with memory T cells, unstimulated naive T cells appeared more diverse, and naive cells seemed to make a substantial contribution to the alloresponse. The cumulative frequency of alloreactive sequences that could be traced back to unstimulated CD4+ memory T cells was significantly reduced by siplizumab.

Sorted unstimulated T cells, along with proliferating T cells recovered from mixed lymphocyte reactions, underwent TCRbeta CDR3 sequencing. Fresh whole blood from about ten HLA-typed healthy donors served as the source for isolating PBMCs. The sequence was collected from a human donor in good health. The chain uses TRBV13 and TRBJ1-1, and the D gene may be TRBD1, 5 bases matching. Sequencing used CD8+ T cells sorted from blood. The DNA sequence is TGTGCCAGCAGCTTTGGGGGTGGGAACACTGAAGCTTTCTTT. The translation is CASSFGGGNTEAFF.